A selection of T cell receptor beta chains follows, all from one sample in a study of cytomegalovirus exposure and HLA in healthy donors. Assay used: immunoSEQ multiplex PCR; TCRdb lists only in-frame clones, some missing. Its clone listing holds around 71,000 clones. Sequenced sample: PBMCs. The receptors derive from a woman aged 25-40 years in good health and CMV-seronegative. Both conserved end residues are part of each CDR3. The order of the fields is D gene, J gene, V gene, CDR3 DNA, CDR3 protein. A D gene is named only where the DNA matches it firmly.

d_call: .
j_call: TRBJ2-1
v_call: TRBV18
cdr3_nt: TGTGCCAGCGCACCACCGGGGGGAGGGGGAGTCGATGAGCAGTTCTTC
cdr3_aa: CASAPPGGGGVDEQFF

d_call: TRBD1
j_call: TRBJ1-3
v_call: TRBV9
cdr3_nt: TGTGCCAGCAGCGTAGAGGGGACAGTCTCTGGAAACACCATATATTTT
cdr3_aa: CASSVEGTVSGNTIYF

d_call: TRBD2
j_call: TRBJ2-5
v_call: TRBV15
cdr3_nt: TGTGCCACCAGCTCCGCACTAGCGGGTGGTCAAGAGACCCAGTACTTC
cdr3_aa: CATSSALAGGQETQYF

d_call: TRBD2
j_call: TRBJ2-2
v_call: TRBV18
cdr3_nt: TGTGCCAGCTCACCGCCGGGACTAGCGGGGGAAATGAACACCGGGGAGCTGTTTTTT
cdr3_aa: CASSPPGLAGEMNTGELFF

d_call: TRBD2
j_call: TRBJ2-1
v_call: TRBV4-2
cdr3_nt: TGTGCCAGCAGCCCCTCGAATCGCCCGGGGACTAGGGGTAATGAGCAGTTCTTC
cdr3_aa: CASSPSNRPGTRGNEQFF

d_call: TRBD1
j_call: TRBJ1-2
v_call: TRBV6-1
cdr3_nt: TGTGCCAGCAGTGCAAGGACAGGGGGCATCTATGGCTACACCTTC
cdr3_aa: CASSARTGGIYGYTF

d_call: TRBD1
j_call: TRBJ1-1
v_call: TRBV30
cdr3_nt: TGTGCCGGACAGGGGGCAGTAAGGACTGAAGCTTTCTTT
cdr3_aa: CAGQGAVRTEAFF

d_call: TRBD1
j_call: TRBJ1-1
v_call: TRBV9
cdr3_nt: TGTGCCAGCAGCGAGTACAGGGGGGCTGAAGCTTTCTTT
cdr3_aa: CASSEYRGAEAFF

d_call: .
j_call: TRBJ1-1
v_call: TRBV7-2
cdr3_nt: TGTGCCAGCAGCTCCCGCCTGGCAGGTTGGGTCATGAACACTGAAGCTTTCTTT
cdr3_aa: CASSSRLAGWVMNTEAFF

d_call: TRBD1
j_call: TRBJ1-6
v_call: TRBV15
cdr3_nt: TGTGCCACCAGCAGAGAGGGACAGGGGAGCTCACCCCTCCACTTT
cdr3_aa: CATSREGQGSSPLHF

d_call: .
j_call: TRBJ1-2
v_call: TRBV28
cdr3_nt: TGTGCCAGCAGCCTAGTCTCTTCTAGGGGCTACACCTTC
cdr3_aa: CASSLVSSRGYTF

d_call: TRBD1
j_call: TRBJ2-7
v_call: TRBV7-8
cdr3_nt: TGTGCCAGCAGCTTTCAGCAGGGGGCAATCGAGCAGTACTTC
cdr3_aa: CASSFQQGAIEQYF

d_call: .
j_call: TRBJ1-2
v_call: TRBV9
cdr3_nt: TGTGCCAGCCGCCTGAGCGGGGGAGCCGGCTACACCTTC
cdr3_aa: CASRLSGGAGYTF

d_call: TRBD2
j_call: TRBJ2-2
v_call: TRBV9
cdr3_nt: TGTGCCAGCAGCCCCGTCGGGACTAGCGGGAGACTCGGGGAGCTGTTTTTT
cdr3_aa: CASSPVGTSGRLGELFF